This T cell receptor (beta chain) stems from a study of CD8 T cells in ankylosing spondylitis. TCRdb used MiXCR to reprocess the 5' RACE reads, holding one entry per CDR3 protein. The sample yields under 250,000 distinct CDR3 sequences, around 10% seen once. This clonotype was seen a few times. The antigen is unknown. Points from the study as a whole: Seemingly characteristic of ankylosing spondylitis blood was a TCR beta motif consisting of under ten highly homologous variants. Disease-linked clones were found to be CD8+ and relatively rare in peripheral blood. Significant enrichment of disease-linked clones was reported in matched ankylosing spondylitis synovial fluid.

The CDR3 runs to 14 residues. Germline V CDR1 and CDR2: SGHTS, YDEGEE. Trimming cost V 0 bases and J 8 bases, with 14 bases left between them. The rearrangement links TRBV5-8 to TRBJ1-2; perhaps TRBD1 as D (5 bases). What was sequenced was blood, either unsorted or a sorted T cell fraction (not recorded which). This receptor was taken from a male donor with ankylosing spondylitis or in good health (not recorded which). The CDR3 loop reads CASSLDQGPRGYTF. The CDR3 DNA reads as TGTGCCAGCAGCTTGGATCAGGGCCCGCGGGGCTACACCTTC.